The present T cell receptor beta chain was sequenced within a study of shared clonotypes between healthy human individuals. At the level of the study: Aged between 18 and 49, the donors were a couple of women and a few men.

Samples underwent the assay at deep level. Profiled with immunoSEQ multiplex PCR; TCRdb holds only in-frame clones, not every one. The sample includes about 650,000 clones, around 95% seen only once; the top ten take over 0.09%. The naive CD8 fraction comprised CD45RO-negative cells positively selected for CCR7 and excluded terminally differentiated effector memory CD45RA+ cells. V lost 2 bases, J lost 7 bases, and 6 bases stayed unmatched. The CDR3 runs to 15 residues. Germline V gene data show CDR1 as SGHDN and CDR2 as FVKESK. The sample comprised naive CD8+ T cells sorted from blood. The gene calls are TRBV14 and TRBJ2-2, with TRBD2 matching over 8 bases. This sequence originates from a woman in her twenties or thirties in good health. The CDR3 sequence: CASSQREGHIGELFF. DNA for the CDR3: TGTGCCAGCAGCCAACGGGAGGGCCATATCGGGGAGCTGTTTTTT.